This entry describes one T cell receptor (beta chain). Its antigen remains unidentified. These data originate in a study of cytomegalovirus exposure and HLA in healthy donors. PCR involved 60 Vbeta and 13 Jbeta primers. Assay used: immunoSEQ multiplex PCR; TCRdb lists only in-frame clones, some missing. The repertoire has approximately 200,000 clones, 70% to 85% of them found once; the top ten carry roughly 0.095%. There are 15 residues in the CDR3. Trimming took 4 bases from V and 10 from J; bases not matched to a gene: 5. Germline V gene lookup returns CDR1 SGHAT and CDR2 FQNNGV. Points from the study as a whole: Most TCR sequences proved rare, with some public TCRs found in many donors.

The sample comprised PBMCs. The chain joins TRBV11-2 to TRBJ2-3; 16 bases map to TRBD2. The TCR originated in a boy between 2 and 10 years old in good health and CMV-seronegative. CDR3 amino acids: CASSWGTSGGASQYF. The CDR3 DNA is TGTGCCAGCAGCTGGGGGACTAGCGGGGGGGCCTCGCAGTATTTT.